This paragraph covers one T cell receptor (beta chain) sequence. Its binding antigen is unknown. No base quality information exists; no much larger clone differs at one position. This entry belongs to a study of T cell changes during pregnancy in multiple sclerosis (dated by TCRdb to the late 2010s). As for the study more broadly: The study examined how the T cell repertoire changed over the course of pregnancy in women with multiple sclerosis.

V and J lose 2 bases and 8 bases, and a span of 13 bases separates them. Based on the germline V gene, the CDR1 and CDR2 sequences are MDHEN and SYDVKM. The CDR3 covers 15 residues, taking in both the cysteine and the phenylalanine. This entry keeps only the CDR3 DNA: 45 bases, framed from base 1. Library creation used the immunoSEQ multiplex PCR assay. What TCRdb holds here is the immuneACCESS table cut down to in-frame rearrangements. Part of the clones is not present; checked against another copy, under half of the missing clones reflect an unresolved V gene, and the others are unexplained. The table for this sample lists tens of thousands of clones; 85% to 95% of them were counted only once. Of the sample, around 1.8% is held by the ten largest clones.

In this chain, TRBV28 is recombined with TRBJ1-6, with no reliable assignment of the D segment. The sample in question was peripheral blood, obtained in the first trimester of pregnancy. The TCR originated in a female donor in good health, enrolled as a control in a pregnancy study. At the DNA level, the sequence is TGTGCCAGCAGTTTAATGGTAGTGTTGGATTCACCCCTCCACTTT. It translates to CASSLMVVLDSPLHF.